This T cell receptor beta chain comes out of a study of blood T cell repertoires in COVID-19. Overall study: Nucleic acid was either cDNA or gDNA, and it came from T cells, B-cell-depleted T cells, or PBMCs.

Assay used: immunoSEQ multiplex PCR; TCRdb lists only in-frame clones, some missing. The profile shows 280,000 or so clones, approximately 88% of them singletons. V lost 2 bases, J lost 5 bases, and 7 bases lay in between. The CDR3 runs 13 residues. This clone has only one observation. The sequencing sample was made of peripheral blood. This sequence originates from a woman in her twenties or thirties who had recovered from COVID-19. J is TRBJ1-5 and V is TRBV12-3 or TRBV12-4; D not certain. The CDR3 reads CASSLSQDQPQHF. The CDR3 DNA sequence: TGTGCCAGCAGTTTATCGCAGGATCAGCCCCAGCATTTT.